This T cell receptor beta chain was sequenced during a study of Ad26.COV2.S vaccination and SARS-CoV-2 variants. Treatment here: 15 to 20 received Ad26.COV2.S at low or high dose, single or two shots; a few received placebo; per-sample allocation not given. The samples were gathered on day 63 after the first injection of vaccine or placebo. The germline V and J ends were trimmed by 2 bases and 10 bases, with 14 bases remaining between them. Germline V gene data show CDR1 as SGHAT and CDR2 as FQNNGV. This CDR3 is built from 14 residues. Libraries were prepared by immunoSEQ multiplex PCR; TCRdb keeps only in-frame clonotypes and omits some of them. Of 350,000 to 450,000 clones in the sample, approximately 91% were seen once.

Sequenced material: peripheral blood, taken in a trial of Ad26.COV2.S vaccine versus placebo. The TCR originated in a person between 18 and 65 years old who received the Ad26.COV2.S COVID-19 vaccine or a placebo. The rearrangement links TRBV11-2 to TRBJ1-4; D perhaps matches TRBD1 (5 bases). CDR3 protein: CASSLLSRDGKLFF. In nucleotides, the CDR3 is TGTGCCAGCAGCTTACTGTCCCGGGACGGAAAACTGTTTTTT.